This T cell receptor beta chain was recovered during a study of Graves' ophthalmopathy and Graves' hyperthyroidism. Transcripts of RNA were the source for amplifying TCR beta CDR3 regions. HTBI-primed first-round RT-PCR preceded second-round multiplex PCR. TCRdb called the multiplex PCR reads again in MiXCR, with one record for every CDR3 protein. The sample gives 200,000 to 300,000 distinct CDR3 sequences, around 50% of which show up once; more than 45% is in the top ten. The CDR3 is made up of 16 amino acids. CDR1 and CDR2 (germline): SQVTM, ANQGSEA. With V trimmed by 4 bases and J by 9 bases, 15 bases remained unmatched.

This sequence originates from an adult man with Graves' ophthalmopathy. The V and J genes are TRBV29-1 and TRBJ2-7, with 13 bases matching TRBD2. The sequencing sample was made of peripheral blood. CDR3 amino acids: CSVGGLAGEGGEGQYF. CDR3 coding DNA: TGCAGCGTTGGAGGACTAGCGGGAGAAGGGGGGGAGGGGCAGTACTTC.